This TCR beta chain originates from a study of cytomegalovirus exposure and HLA in healthy donors. The study, taken as a whole, reports: Most CMV-associated TCR beta chains appeared HLA-restricted in a later analysis.

The CDR3 is 15 amino acids. CDR1 and CDR2 (germline): KGHSH, LQKENI. With V trimmed by 3 bases and J by 5 bases, 6 bases remained unmatched. The PCR ran on 60 Vbeta and 13 Jbeta primers. Libraries were prepared by immunoSEQ multiplex PCR; TCRdb keeps only in-frame clonotypes and omits some of them. Of 150,000 to 200,000 clones in the sample, 82% were seen once. Note on this clone: What it binds is not known.

The sample consisted of PBMCs. The rearrangement joins TRBV18 to TRBJ2-3; 9 nucleotides line up with TRBD2. This sequence was found in a woman between 45 and 65 years old in good health and CMV-seropositive. The CDR3 spells CASSPSSGAGDTQYF. The DNA for the CDR3 is TGTGCCAGCTCACCGTCTAGCGGGGCGGGAGATACGCAGTATTTT.